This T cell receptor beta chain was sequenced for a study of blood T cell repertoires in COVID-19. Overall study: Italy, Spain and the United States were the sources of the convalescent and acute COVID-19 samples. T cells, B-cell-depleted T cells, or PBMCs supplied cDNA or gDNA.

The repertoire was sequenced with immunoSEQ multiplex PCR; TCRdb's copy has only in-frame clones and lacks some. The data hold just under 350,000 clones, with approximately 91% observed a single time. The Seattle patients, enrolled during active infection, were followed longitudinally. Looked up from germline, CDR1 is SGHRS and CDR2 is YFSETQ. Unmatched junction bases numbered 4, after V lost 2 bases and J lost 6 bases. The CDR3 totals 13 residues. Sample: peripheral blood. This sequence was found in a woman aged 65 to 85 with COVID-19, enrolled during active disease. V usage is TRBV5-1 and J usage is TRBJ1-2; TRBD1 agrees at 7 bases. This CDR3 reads CASSLSRGDGYTF. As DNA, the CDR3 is TGCGCCAGCAGCTTATCCAGGGGGGATGGCTACACCTTC.